The clone carrying this T cell receptor beta chain showed up just once. Its matching antigen is unknown. Single viable CD3+CD4+CD8-CD45RO+ cells were sorted as the memory CD4+ T cells. This sample was included in a study of memory CD4+ T cells and cytomegalovirus serostatus. Findings and caveats of the study: CMV serostatus prediction reached median AUC around 0.94, or 0.89 with US-trained model.

Clones were sequenced by immunoSEQ multiplex PCR, and TCRdb holds only the in-frame ones, with some missing. The sample contains tens of thousands of clones, 82% of which appear only once. Germline values: CDR1 MGHRA, CDR2 YSYEKL. The CDR3 has 18 residues. The V end was cut by 1 base, the J end by 1 base, with 19 bases between. The receptor was derived from an adult in good health and CMV-seronegative. The chain recombines TRBV4-1 with TRBJ1-1; D gene unclear. The sample comprised memory CD4+ T cells from blood. The DNA of the CDR3 is TGCGCCAGCAGCCAAGGCCCCCTTGGGAGGCAGGCGAACACTGAAGCTTTCTTT. Translating gives CASSQGPLGRQANTEAFF.